This TCR beta chain comes out of a study of radiation and T cells in renal cell carcinoma (TCRdb year 2020). For the study in its entirety: In total, some 50 samples underwent TCR beta sequencing: about 25 tumors plus 27 peripheral blood samples. Across all 50 or so samples, under 4,500,000 unique CDR3 nucleotide sequences, encoding 2.5 million to 3 million unique CDR3 amino acid sequences, were identified. The last blood draw occurred 4 weeks after radiation, at the same time as nephrectomy.

Summary of the overall study and its limitations: Because pretreatment tumor biopsies were not available, the baseline intratumoral presence of clonotypes could not be determined. The single-armed trial design could not address effects of radiation dose or scheduling on the TCR repertoire. Top tumor clonotypes rose in blood from baseline to 2 weeks post-radiation, then contracted by 4 weeks, suggesting transient expansion of tumor-resident clones. Tracking of blood repertoire dynamics stopped at about 4 weeks after treatment, with no follow-up past that point.

From the cysteine through the phenylalanine, the CDR3 covers 15 amino acids. Only the CDR3 portion is preserved as DNA: 45 bases, with reading frame beginning at the first base. For this chain, trimming is 4 bases at the V end and 2 bases at the J end, and the number of junction bases without a gene match is 5. The germline V gene specifies SGHRS as CDR1 and YFSETQ as CDR2. This clone was found once. No cognate antigen has been identified for it. No clone much larger than this one lies a single base away; base qualities are absent. The time point label, as the study defines it: blood 4 weeks post-SBRT, at nephrectomy. Explained via the paper, the treatment or condition label denotes: 15 Gy SBRT to primary tumor, nephrectomy 4 weeks later. Samples came from a clinical trial, in which primary renal cell carcinomas received 15 Gy stereotactic body radiation therapy followed by nephrectomy 4 weeks later. Serial peripheral blood from radiation-treated patients was sampled at baseline, 2 weeks and 4 weeks after SBRT to track tumor-enriched clonotypes. Renal cell carcinoma with clear cell pathology was present in all patients. The QIAamp DNA Blood Mini Kit (Qiagen) was used to prepare genomic DNA for TCR sequencing. The analyses included just those samples that passed every quality control check.

Following the manufacturer's recommendations, the immunoSEQ kit was used to generate TCR beta libraries from genomic DNA. For library preparation, a first multiplex PCR was performed with proprietary primers, followed by a second PCR in which unique barcodes were added, and bead cleanups were performed after each round. A positive control reaction and a negative control reaction, both provided in the kit, were run with every batch of samples. The final libraries were assessed on an Agilent 4200 TapeStation D1000 ScreenTape, pooled by volume, and quantified by qPCR. Sequencing was performed on an Illumina NextSeq500 using a MidOutput 150-cycle cartridge, with 156 Read1 cycles, 15 Index1 cycles, and the kit custom primers. The pooled library was loaded at 0.75 to 1 pM with an approximately 21% PhiX control spike-in. In the original analysis: Vendor-processed data were analyzed in R, with a clonotype defined as all T cells sharing the same CDR3 nucleotide sequence. For clone abundance analyses, frequencies were normalized to the 10,000 most abundant clones in each sample. Public T cell clones, which averaged fewer than five per sample, were removed prior to analysis. Tumor-enriched clonotypes and baseline blood-enriched clonotypes were defined as those with an abundance difference of at least 32-fold between compartments. Clonotypes expanded or contracted between blood time points were identified with a beta-binomial differential abundance model. The Baroni-Urbani and Buser coefficient was used to measure tumor-blood repertoire similarity, and groups were compared with two-tailed Wilcoxon tests in R. In its TCRdb copy, this immuneACCESS table keeps in-frame sequences only and misses some clones. Where compared with another copy, unresolved V genes explain less than half of these, and the others have no known cause. V and J calls and clone size are given by that table; D and trimming were obtained from the DNA. This sample gives around 99,000 clones in total; 70% to 85% of them show up just once. Jointly, the top ten make up around 7.9% of the sample.

The source is a man aged 55 to 69 with renal cell carcinoma. The sequence is built from TRBV5-1 and TRBJ2-5, and 10 junction bases match TRBD2. The source material was blood, sampled from a patient whose treatment included radiotherapy and nephrectomy. The CDR3 has the sequence CASSLLAGQQETQYF. The nucleotide sequence reads TGCGCCAGCAGCCTACTAGCGGGGCAGCAAGAGACCCAGTACTTC.